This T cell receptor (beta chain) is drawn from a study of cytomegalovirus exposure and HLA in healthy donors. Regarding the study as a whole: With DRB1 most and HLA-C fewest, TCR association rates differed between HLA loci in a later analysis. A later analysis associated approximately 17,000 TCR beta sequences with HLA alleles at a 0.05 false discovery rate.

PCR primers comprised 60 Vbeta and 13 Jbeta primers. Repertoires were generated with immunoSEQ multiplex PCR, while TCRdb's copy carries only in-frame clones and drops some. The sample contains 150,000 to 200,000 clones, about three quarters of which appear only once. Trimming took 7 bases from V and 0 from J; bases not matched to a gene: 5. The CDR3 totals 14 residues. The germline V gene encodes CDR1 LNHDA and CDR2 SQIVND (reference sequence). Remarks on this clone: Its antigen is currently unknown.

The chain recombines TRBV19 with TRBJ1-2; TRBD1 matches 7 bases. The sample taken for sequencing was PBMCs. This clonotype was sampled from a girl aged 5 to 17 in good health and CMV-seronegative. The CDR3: CASTPGQTNYGYTF. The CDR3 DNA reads TGTGCCAGTACCCCGGGACAGACTAACTATGGCTACACCTTC.